One T cell receptor beta chain is described in this entry. Per the authors' pipeline: Amplification of reference gene primers provided the estimated nucleated cell counts. Assay: immunoSEQ multiplex PCR; the TCRdb copy retains only in-frame clones and omits some. That table supplies the V and J calls and clone size; D and trimming were determined from the DNA. The repertoire holds about 230,000 clones, with about 85% as singletons. This sample is part of a study of blood T cell repertoires in COVID-19. Study in general: The samples span acute and convalescent COVID-19 from the United States, Italy and Spain. Nucleic acid was either cDNA or gDNA, and it came from T cells, B-cell-depleted T cells, or PBMCs.

Trimming at V came to 6 bases and at J to 4 bases, leaving 5 bases not matched to a gene. Looked up from germline, CDR1 is MNHEY and CDR2 is SVGAGI. The CDR3 spans 14 residues. Material: peripheral blood. The V and J genes are TRBV6-5 and TRBJ1-5, with TRBD1 identical over 8 bases. The sequence was obtained from an elderly woman with acute or convalescent COVID-19. This CDR3 reads CASSPRGQNQPQHF. The CDR3 DNA follows: TGTGCCAGCAGCCCCAGGGGGCAAAATCAGCCCCAGCATTTT.